A single sample is the source of the 32 T cell receptor beta chains below, sequenced in a study of T cell changes during pregnancy in multiple sclerosis. Clones were sequenced by immunoSEQ multiplex PCR, and TCRdb holds only the in-frame ones, with some missing. Of fewer than 35,000 clones in the sample, more than 75% are singletons; the top ten hold roughly 0.4%. Sample: CD4+ T cells from peripheral blood mononuclear cells, taken in the second trimester of pregnancy. The origin of the receptors is a female donor in good health, enrolled as a control in a pregnancy study.

The V gene is TRBV10-3, the J gene TRBJ1-6; TRBD1 agrees at 11 bases. This CDR3 is built from 13 residues. Trimming took 8 bases from V and 8 from J; bases not matched to a gene: 2. Germline V gene data show CDR1 as ENHRY and CDR2 as SYGVKD. This CDR3 reads CAIGQGAYSPLHF. In nucleotides, the CDR3 is TGTGCCATCGGACAGGGGGCCTATTCACCCCTCCACTTT.

The chain carries TRBV28 and TRBJ1-5, with D tentatively TRBD1 (5 bases). V dropped 8 bases and J dropped 2 bases, with 19 bases sitting between them. The CDR3 is 16 residues long. Germline lookup yields CDR1 MDHEN and CDR2 SYDVKM. CDR3 nucleotides: TGTGCCAGCGGATTCGGGGGGTATCGTGGCAATCAGCCCCAGCATTTT. Residues: CASGFGGYRGNQPQHF.

This rearrangement joins TRBV19 to TRBJ2-7, with 8 nucleotides matching TRBD1. V was pared by 6 bases and J by 4 bases, with 8 bases of the junction left unmatched. The germline V gene has CDR1 LNHDA and CDR2 SQIVND (reference sequence). The CDR3 runs 14 residues. CDR3 sequence (DNA): TGTGCCAGTAGCGGACAGGGAATAGGTTACGAGCAGTACTTC. Its protein product is CASSGQGIGYEQYF. The full variable domain, its missing parts supplied by reference TRBV19 and TRBJ2-7, is DGGITQSPKYLFRKEGQNVTLSCEQNLNHDAMYWYRQDPGQGLRLIYYSQIVNDFQKGDIAEGYSVSREKKESFPLTVTSAQKNPTAFYLCASSGQGIGYEQYFGPGTRLTVT.

The chain is built from TRBV30 and TRBJ1-2; 7 bases line up with TRBD1. Germline V lookup: CDR1 GTSNPN, CDR2 SVGIG (reference sequence). The trim removed 0 bases at V and 10 bases at J, leaving 5 bases unmatched. The CDR3 runs to 12 residues. CDR3 loop: CAWSVRDSDYTF. The CDR3 DNA sequence: TGTGCCTGGAGTGTACGGGACAGTGACTACACCTTC.

The CDR3 DNA is TGTGCCAGCAGCTTAGTTAAAGGGGGCTATGGCTACACCTTC. Protein product: CASSLVKGGYGYTF. The chain recombines TRBV7-8 with TRBJ1-2; maybe TRBD1 (6 bases). The CDR3 has 14 amino acids. Trimming removed 1 base at V and 4 bases at J, with 10 bases between. Germline V gene data show CDR1 as SGHVS and CDR2 as FQNEAQ.

J is TRBJ1-1 and V is TRBV15; D may be TRBD1 (6 bases). The V and J ends lost 5 bases and 5 bases respectively, with 18 bases between them. Per germline, CDR1 LNHNV and CDR2 YYDKDF (reference sequence). This CDR3 contains 15 residues. The CDR3 DNA reads TGTGCCACCAGCGACCCGGGCAGGGGTCGGACTGAAGCTTTCTTT. Translation: CATSDPGRGRTEAFF. The variable domain in full, with the rest retrieved from reference TRBV15 and TRBJ1-1, is DAMVIQNPRYQVTQFGKPVTLSCSQTLNHNVMYWYQQKSSQAPKLLFHYYDKDFNNEADTPDNFQSRRPNTSFCFLDIRSPGLGDTAMYLCATSDPGRGRTEAFFGQGTRLTVV.

This clone was seen more than once but under ten times. The gene calls are TRBV30 and TRBJ1-2, with D possibly being TRBD1 (6 bases). Germline assignment: CDR1 GTSNPN and CDR2 SVGIG (reference sequence). V lost 5 bases and J lost 0, with 10 bases in between. The CDR3 spans 13 residues. The CDR3: CAWRDMANYGYTF. Here the CDR3 DNA reads TGTGCCTGGCGGGACATGGCTAACTATGGCTACACCTTC.

This clone was observed a single time. The V gene is TRBV10-3, the J gene TRBJ2-3, with 9 bases aligning to TRBD2. From germline, CDR1 is ENHRY and CDR2 SYGVKD. The V and J ends lost 8 bases and 4 bases, in that order; junction bases with no gene match: 4. The CDR3 covers 13 residues. Written as DNA, the CDR3 is TGTGCCATCGTAGCGGGAGTGGCAGATACGCAGTATTTT. Translating gives CAIVAGVADTQYF.

The rearrangement links TRBV6-1 to TRBJ2-3, with TRBD1 matching 7 bases. The V gene end was trimmed by 2 bases and the J gene end by 8 bases; junction bases not matched to a gene: 10. Germline CDR1 reads MNHNS; CDR2 reads SASEGT. The CDR3 sequence is 15 residues long. The chain's CDR3 is CASSEIGTVVFTQYF. CDR3 DNA sequence: TGTGCCAGCAGTGAAATTGGGACAGTAGTGTTTACGCAGTATTTT.

The chain has TRBV5-1 and TRBJ2-2; 9 bases fit TRBD2. J lost 1 base, V lost 5 bases, and 6 bases had no gene match. This CDR3 is built from 16 residues. Germline lookup yields CDR1 SGHRS and CDR2 YFSETQ. The CDR3 region has the DNA TGCGCCAGCAGACAAAGGCGGGAGGGGAACACCGGGGAGCTGTTTTTT. Protein product: CASRQRREGNTGELFF.

This chain connects TRBV2 to TRBJ1-1; 8 nucleotides match TRBD1. Germline trimming cut 6 bases from V and 7 bases from J; bases unmatched to any gene: 4. The length of the CDR3 is 12 residues. CDR1 and CDR2 from the germline V gene are SNHLY and FYNNEI. The CDR3 coding sequence is TGTGCCAGCAGCGTGGGACAGGTTGAAGCTTTCTTT. It codes for CASSVGQVEAFF.

About this clone: This sample also contains other DNA sequences that code for the same CDR3. This chain links TRBV5-1 with TRBJ1-1; weak D call: TRBD1 (6 bases). Germline V gives CDR1 SGHRS, CDR2 YFSETQ. Trimming shortened V by 0 bases and J by 2 bases, and 8 bases separated the two germline ends. This CDR3 spans 14 amino acids. CDR3 sequence reads: CASSLGTANTEAFF. The CDR3 DNA sequence: TGCGCCAGCAGCTTGGGGACAGCAAACACTGAAGCTTTCTTT.

This clone was counted between two and nine times. The chain has TRBV4-3 and TRBJ1-1; the D gene is possibly TRBD1 (6 bases). Per germline, CDR1 LGHNA and CDR2 YSLEER. Between the trimmed V and J ends, which lost 3 bases and 1 base, there was a span of 9 bases. The CDR3 contains 14 residues. CDR3 in amino acids: CASSQLQGNTEAFF. The CDR3 coding sequence is TGCGCCAGCAGCCAGTTACAGGGGAACACTGAAGCTTTCTTT.

The rearrangement joins TRBV4-1 to TRBJ2-2; no clear D gene. V was trimmed by 1 base and J by 6 bases, leaving 12 bases between them. Germline V gene data show CDR1 as MGHRA and CDR2 as YSYEKL. The CDR3 is 15 residues long. This CDR3 reads CASSQVRSGAGELFF. CDR3 nucleotides: TGCGCCAGCAGCCAAGTGCGGAGTGGAGCCGGGGAGCTGTTTTTT.

The chain recombines TRBV6-5 with TRBJ1-2; 8 nucleotides agree with TRBD1. Germline V CDR1 and CDR2: MNHEY, SVGAGI. This CDR3 has 14 amino acids. V lost 7 bases, J lost 8 bases, and 12 bases stayed unmatched. The CDR3 bases are TGTGCCAGCATCGTACCGGGACAGGTGGGCGGCTACACCTTC. Its translation: CASIVPGQVGGYTF.

The chain combines TRBV6-6 with TRBJ2-5, with 7 bases matching TRBD2. CDR1 is MNHNY, CDR2 SVGAGI, per germline (reference sequence). J gave up 4 bases and V 7 bases, and 9 bases lay outside the gene matches. The CDR3 covers 14 residues. The CDR3 sequence is CASTHGTTRETQYF. The CDR3 DNA reads as TGTGCCAGCACCCACGGGACTACTAGAGAGACCCAGTACTTC.

The chain is built from TRBV30 and TRBJ1-1; D is perhaps TRBD1 (5 bases). V lost 8 bases to trimming and J lost 4 bases, with 11 bases between them. Germline V gene data show CDR1 as GTSNPN and CDR2 as SVGIG (reference sequence). CDR3 size: 11 residues. The CDR3 loop is CAGGEGTEAFF. The CDR3 nucleotides are TGTGCCGGGGGGGAGGGCACTGAAGCTTTCTTT.

J is TRBJ1-5 and V is TRBV5-1; D is unresolved. Trimming removed 1 base at V and 2 bases at J, with 10 bases between. The CDR3 extends over 15 amino acids. Germline CDR1 reads SGHRS; CDR2 reads YFSETQ. In DNA, the CDR3 is TGCGCCAGCAGCTTGTCGGGAAACGGCAATCAGCCCCAGCATTTT. Amino acid sequence: CASSLSGNGNQPQHF.

The chain is built from TRBV30 and TRBJ1-2; possibly TRBD1 for D (6 bases). This CDR3 comprises 12 residues. V was clipped by 6 bases and J by 4 bases, with 12 bases between them. The germline CDR1 and CDR2 sequences are GTSNPN and SVGIG (reference sequence). CDR3 nucleotides: TGTGCCTGTCCGCAGGGGAGCTATGGCTACACCTTC. Encoded protein: CACPQGSYGYTF.

The chain joins TRBV28 to TRBJ1-4; possibly TRBD1 for D (6 bases). Germline-derived CDR1 and CDR2 are MDHEN and SYDVKM. V was shortened by 4 bases and J by 3 bases, with 12 bases between the two germline ends. The length of the CDR3 is 15 residues. This CDR3 is CASSSYSGANEKLFF. The CDR3 DNA reads TGTGCCAGCAGTTCCTATTCAGGGGCTAATGAAAAACTGTTTTTT.

This clone was seen only a few times. The chain recombines TRBV11-3 with TRBJ1-5, with 12 bases identical to TRBD1. This CDR3 has 16 residues. Germline assignment: CDR1 SGHNT and CDR2 YENEEA. V lost 5 bases, J lost 8 bases, and 10 bases stayed unmatched. CDR3: CASSQGTGGIVEPQHF. CDR3 sequence (DNA): TGTGCCAGCAGCCAGGGGACAGGGGGCATTGTGGAGCCCCAGCATTTT.

The rearrangement joins TRBV28 to TRBJ2-7, with D hard to call. Germline CDR1 is MDHEN and CDR2 is SYDVKM. Between the trimmed V and J ends, which lost 4 bases and 3 bases, there was a span of 19 bases. The CDR3 has 16 residues. The CDR3 loop reads CASSSPERRPIYEQYF. CDR3 sequence (DNA): TGTGCCAGCAGTTCCCCCGAGAGGCGCCCCATCTACGAGCAGTACTTC.

J is TRBJ1-1 and V is TRBV18, with D maybe TRBD1 (5 bases). Trimming took 3 bases from V and 8 from J, leaving 13 bases between them. The CDR3 has 13 amino acids. Germline assignment: CDR1 KGHSH and CDR2 LQKENI. The CDR3 is CASSPPERGEAFF. DNA for the CDR3: TGTGCCAGCTCACCTCCCGAACGGGGGGAAGCTTTCTTT.

V gene TRBV18 combines with J gene TRBJ1-5; D is possibly TRBD1 (5 bases). CDR1 KGHSH and CDR2 LQKENI come from the germline V gene. V shed 5 bases and J shed 4 bases, with 9 bases lying between them. The CDR3 has 13 amino acids. CDR3 bases: TGTGCCAGCTCATCGACAGAAAATCAGCCCCAGCATTTT. Its translation is CASSSTENQPQHF.

This chain uses TRBV28 with TRBJ2-7; perhaps TRBD2 as D (7 bases). Trimming removed 5 bases from V and 7 bases from J, with 18 bases in between. Germline assignment: CDR1 MDHEN and CDR2 SYDVKM. The CDR3 consists of 14 residues. The CDR3 here is CASSRPGGAGEQYF. The CDR3 DNA follows: TGTGCCAGCAGTCGACCTGGGGGGGCCGGGGAGCAGTACTTC.

The chain employs TRBV5-6 and TRBJ2-7, with D possibly matching TRBD1 (6 bases). Trimming pared 4 bases from V and 2 bases from J, leaving 13 bases between. The CDR3 extends over 14 amino acids. CDR1 and CDR2 (germline): SGHDT, YYEEEE. This CDR3 is CASSPRPGAYEQYF. The CDR3 nucleotides read TGTGCCAGCAGCCCAAGACCAGGGGCCTACGAGCAGTACTTC.

V gene TRBV25-1 combines with J gene TRBJ2-1, with TRBD2 matching 12 bases. This CDR3 is built from 14 residues. V was clipped by 6 bases and J by 3 bases; unmatched bases: 0. In germline, CDR1 is MGHDK, CDR2 SYGVNS. The CDR3 spells CASRTSGGYNEQFF. The DNA for the CDR3 is TGTGCCAGCAGGACTAGCGGGGGCTACAATGAGCAGTTCTTC.

This chain uses TRBV29-1 with TRBJ2-7; 10 bases fit TRBD2. V lost 6 bases and J lost 0; bases outside the gene matches: 14. The CDR3 is made up of 17 amino acids. CDR1 SQVTM and CDR2 ANQGSEA come from the germline V gene. Here the CDR3 DNA reads TGCAGCGTCCCTGGGGCTAGCGGGAGAACCAGCTCCTACGAGCAGTACTTC. Residues: CSVPGASGRTSSYEQYF.

The V call is TRBV14, the J call TRBJ2-1; 12 bases are a match to TRBD2. The CDR3 covers 17 residues. V dropped 0 bases and J dropped 9; count of bases not matched to a gene: 9. The germline CDR1 and CDR2 sequences are SGHDN and FVKESK. The CDR3 nucleotides are TGTGCCAGCAGCCAAGACGTAGTCCTAGCGGGAGGGGGTGAGCAGTTCTTC. This translates into CASSQDVVLAGGGEQFF.

The chain carries TRBV15 and TRBJ1-6; TRBD1 matches 8 bases. J gave up 7 bases and V 0 bases, and 5 bases lay outside the gene matches. Germline CDR1 LNHNV, CDR2 YYDKDF (reference sequence). CDR3 length: 16 residues. CDR3 DNA sequence: TGTGCCACCAGCAGAGATCGGACAGGGATGAATTCACCCCTCCACTTT. Amino acids: CATSRDRTGMNSPLHF.

The chain combines TRBV25-1 with TRBJ2-1, with D hard to call. With 6 bases removed from V and 6 bases from J, the gap between germline ends came to 21 bases. Germline CDR1 is MGHDK and CDR2 is SYGVNS. The CDR3 sequence is 16 residues long. CDR3 nucleotide sequence: TGTGCCAGCAGCCTGGGCCGTGAGCCCTTTCCCAATGAGCAGTTCTTC. Its translation: CASSLGREPFPNEQFF.

The genes are TRBV7-9 and TRBJ1-2; D perhaps matches TRBD1 (5 bases). Trimming pared 4 bases from V and 5 bases from J, leaving 14 bases between. CDR1 SEHNR and CDR2 FQNEAQ come from the germline V gene (reference sequence). CDR3 length: 14 residues. The CDR3 loop is CASSSGGQRYGYTF. CDR3 coding DNA: TGTGCCAGCAGCTCCGGCGGACAACGATATGGCTACACCTTC.